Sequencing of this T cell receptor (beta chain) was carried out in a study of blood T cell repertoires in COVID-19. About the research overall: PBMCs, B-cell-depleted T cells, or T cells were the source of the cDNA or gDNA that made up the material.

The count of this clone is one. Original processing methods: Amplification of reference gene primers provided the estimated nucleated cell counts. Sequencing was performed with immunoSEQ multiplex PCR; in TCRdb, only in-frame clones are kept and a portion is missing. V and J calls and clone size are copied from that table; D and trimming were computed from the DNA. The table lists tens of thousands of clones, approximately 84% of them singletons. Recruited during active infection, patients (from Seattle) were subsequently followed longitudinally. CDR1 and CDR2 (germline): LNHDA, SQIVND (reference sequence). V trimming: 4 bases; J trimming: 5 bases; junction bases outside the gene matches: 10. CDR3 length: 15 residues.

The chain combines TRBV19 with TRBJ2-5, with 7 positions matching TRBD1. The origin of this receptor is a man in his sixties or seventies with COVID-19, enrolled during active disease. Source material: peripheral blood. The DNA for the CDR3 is TGTGCCAGTAGTACCCACAGGGGTCGGAGGGAGACCCAGTACTTC. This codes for CASSTHRGRRETQYF.